A single sample gave rise to the 3 T cell receptor beta chains below, sequenced in a study of cytomegalovirus exposure and HLA in healthy donors. Primers included in the PCR were 60 Vbeta and 13 Jbeta primers. Here immunoSEQ multiplex PCR was the method, and the copy in TCRdb shows in-frame clones only, minus some. The data show about 190,000 clones, approximately 84% seen once. What was sequenced was PBMCs. These TCRs come from a woman in her forties or fifties in good health and CMV-seropositive.

This clone appeared a single time. The rearrangement uses TRBV11-2 and TRBJ2-3, with TRBD2 matching over 10 bases. This CDR3 spans 16 amino acids. V lost 1 base, J lost 1 base, and 2 bases stayed unmatched. In germline, CDR1 is SGHAT, CDR2 FQNNGV. DNA of the CDR3: TGTGCCAGCAGCTTAGCTCTAGCGGGGGGCACAGATACGCAGTATTTT. This translates into CASSLALAGGTDTQYF.

The CDR3 DNA sequence: TGTGCCAGCAGCGTAGGGGACAGGGATACGCAGTATTTT. Its protein is CASSVGDRDTQYF. The chain has TRBV9 and TRBJ2-3; 8 bases agree with TRBD1. J was trimmed by 6 bases and V by 0 bases; bases with no gene match: 0. CDR3 length: 13 amino acids. In germline, CDR1 is SGDLS, CDR2 YYNGEE.

The chain recombines TRBV18 with TRBJ2-5, with 12 bases that match TRBD1. Germline V gene data show CDR1 as KGHSH and CDR2 as LQKENI. The V and J ends lost 3 bases and 5 bases, in that order; junction bases with no gene match: 7. The CDR3 contains 16 residues. The CDR3 DNA sequence: TGTGCCAGCTCACCGCGGGACAGGGGGCAAAGGGAGACCCAGTACTTC. Amino acids: CASSPRDRGQRETQYF.